Following are 3 T cell receptor beta chains from one sample sequenced in a study of metastatic and nonmetastatic thyroid tumors. MiXCR re-clonotyped the PCR reads for TCRdb. This table has more than 10,000 clones, approximately 22% appearing once. There were no patients who had received any treatment before thyroid surgery. The sequenced sample consisted of blood. The receptors shown here come from a female donor with papillary thyroid cancer or a benign thyroid nodule (not recorded which). Some clones in this sample may be carry-over from other donors' samples.

The chain links TRBV4-3 to TRBJ2-6; tentatively, D is TRBD1 (6 bases). The CDR3 is 14 amino acids. V lost 7 bases and J lost 3, with 10 bases in between. The germline V gene encodes CDR1 LGHNA and CDR2 YSLEER. The CDR3 DNA follows: TGCGCCAGCACCAGGGGTGATGGGGCCAACGTCCTGACTTTC. Residues: CASTRGDGANVLTF.

This clone is medium-sized (0.01 to 0.1%) in the sample. The chain is built from TRBV27 and TRBJ1-5, with D possibly matching TRBD1 (5 bases). Germline CDR1 MNHEY, CDR2 SMNVEV (reference sequence). The CDR3 runs to 15 residues. V was clipped by 6 bases and J by 0 bases, with 12 bases between them. CDR3 in amino acids: CASRTDNYSNQPQHF. In DNA form, the CDR3 reads TGTGCCAGCAGGACAGATAACTATAGCAATCAGCCCCAGCATTTT.

This clone is termed medium-sized (0.01 to 0.1%). The chain employs TRBV6-1 and TRBJ1-1; 7 bases are a match to TRBD1. The CDR3 contains 16 residues. V lost 5 bases and J lost 3; bases outside the gene matches: 12. CDR1 is MNHNS and CDR2 is SASEGT in the germline V gene. The CDR3 DNA sequence: TGTGCCAGCAGTTTGGGGTCCCAGGGGGTGTACACTGAAGCTTTCTTT. This gives the protein CASSLGSQGVYTEAFF.